Given below is one T cell receptor (beta chain) in context. The antigen it binds to is not known. Base qualities are not provided; no much larger clone lies one nucleotide away. The sample comes from a study of blood T cell repertoires in COVID-19 (dated by TCRdb to 2019 to 2021). For the study in its entirety: Samples from collaborators originated in the United States, Italy and Spain and spanned both the acute and convalescent phases of COVID-19. The dataset comprised deeply sampled blood TCRbeta repertoires from subjects exposed to, actively infected with, or recovered from COVID-19. The repertoires were made available in a free public database intended to serve as a resource for research on the immune response to SARS-CoV-2. HLA class I and class II types, where available, came from metadata supplied by the sample provider rather than from assay-based typing. The samples were drawn from the first 160 participants of the ongoing ImmuneRACE study and from over a thousand subjects provided by 6 global collaborators. A de-identified subject ID, COVID-19 status, age in years and sex were almost always included in the sample metadata. The prospective study material was composed of cDNA or gDNA derived from T cells, B-cell-depleted T cells, or PBMCs. Overall study outcomes, separate from this receptor: The amount of clinical and demographic metadata varied by source and participant and was provided uncurated.

V is pared back by 5 bases and J by 6 bases, with 22 bases lying between the germline termini. Looking up the germline V gene yields CDR1 SGHTA and CDR2 FQGTGA. The CDR3 runs 16 amino acids, cysteine and phenylalanine included. Only CDR3 DNA is held: 48 bases, read in frame from base 1. Participants in the prospective study were aged roughly 18 to 90 years, lived in approximately 26 United States geographic areas, and enrolled through a virtual design. In the prospective study, participants were assigned to cohorts based on the clinical history participants reported in a screening survey and a study questionnaire. For ImmuneRACE Cohort 3, a participant was defined as recovered based on two consecutive negative NP/OP PCR tests, clearance by a healthcare professional, or resolution of symptoms. Each participant in the prospective study had whole blood, serum and a nasopharyngeal or oropharyngeal swab collected by mobile phlebotomists. Additional blood draws and questionnaires over an approximately 2-month period could optionally be provided by prospective study participants. Before DNA extraction, blood samples from the prospective study were shipped at room temperature or frozen.

TCRbeta CDR3 regions were amplified from genomic DNA by means of the immunoSEQ Assay, a bias-controlled multiplex PCR. As for the authors' bioinformatics: The number of nucleated cells in each sample was estimated by amplification of reference gene primers within the assay. Sequence reads were collapsed and filtered to measure the absolute abundance of every unique TCRbeta CDR3 rearrangement. For each sample, productive Simpson clonality was calculated as the square root of Simpson's diversity index across productive rearrangements. TCRdb obtained this table from immuneACCESS and retained in-frame rearrangements with V and J assigned. These tables miss some clones; where compared with another copy, unresolved V genes account for less than half of the shortfall, and the remainder is unexplained. V and J calls and clone size are copied from that table; D and trimming were computed from the DNA. Counted in this sample were under 200,000 clones; about 85% of them appeared once. Roughly 8% of the sample comes from the top ten.

The sequenced sample was PBMCs or T cells enriched from blood (not recorded which). The chain employs TRBV7-3 and TRBJ1-2; TRBD1 might be the D gene, on 6 matching bases. The TCR sequence derives from a woman between 50 and 59 years old who had recovered from COVID-19. The CDR3 region has the sequence CASSPQAGAGENGYTF. The nucleotide sequence reads as follows: TGTGCCAGCAGCCCCCAGGCGGGGGCAGGCGAAAATGGCTACACCTTC.